This paragraph covers one T cell receptor beta chain sequence. These data belong to a study of technical replicates of blood from a few donors. Sequencing was performed with immunoSEQ multiplex PCR; in TCRdb, only in-frame clones are kept and a portion is missing. Among under 90,000 clones, about nine tenths were seen once, and the ten largest hold over 0.2%. This clonotype was obtained from a human donor in good health. The material sequenced was T cells isolated from PBMCs.

CDR3 sequence reads: CASSVRTDSNQPQHF. CDR3 nucleotide sequence: TGTGCCAGTAGTGTAAGGACAGATAGCAATCAGCCCCAGCATTTT. This sequence joins TRBV19 and TRBJ1-5; a weak D match, TRBD1 (6 bases). In germline, CDR1 is LNHDA, CDR2 SQIVND (reference sequence). V lost 5 bases and J lost 0, with 11 bases in between. The CDR3 runs to 15 residues.